This entry concerns a single T cell receptor (beta chain). The data are from a study of blood T cell repertoires in COVID-19. Looking at the study overall: Whether acute or convalescent, the COVID-19 samples came from the United States, Italy and Spain.

Germline V gene data show CDR1 as KGHDR and CDR2 as SFDVKD. This CDR3 comprises 14 residues. The germline V and J ends were trimmed by 2 bases and 0 bases, with 6 bases remaining between them. Sequencing used immunoSEQ multiplex PCR; TCRdb keeps in-frame clones, though not all of them. The table shows about 160,000 clones, with approximately 86% occurring only once. Sample: peripheral blood. The sequence derives from a man aged 70 or older with acute or convalescent COVID-19. V and J are TRBV24-1 and TRBJ2-5; tentative D call: TRBD2 (5 bases). The CDR3 here is CATSDSGNQETQYF. The CDR3 nucleotides read TGTGCCACCAGTGATTCGGGGAACCAAGAGACCCAGTACTTC.